This T cell receptor (beta chain) was documented in a study of beta chain features in type 1 diabetes. General observations from the study: For Type 1 diabetes patients, all four CD4+ subsets carried TCRB CDR3s that were moderately but significantly shorter.

Details on this clone: Its antigen remains unknown.

The whole isolated RNA underwent reverse transcription, so sequencing captured expressed TCRB transcripts. The repertoire was sequenced with immunoSEQ multiplex PCR; TCRdb's copy has only in-frame clones and lacks some. The table records 300,000 to 450,000 clones, roughly 12% of them present only once. The sequence came from a woman aged 18-35 years with type 1 diabetes. The sequencing input was naive CD4+ T cells from blood.

CDR3 in DNA: TGTGCCAGCAGTGATAATGTCGTGTACGAGCAGTACTTC. Translation: CASSDNVVYEQYF. V is TRBV25-1 and J is TRBJ2-7; the D is unclear. The germline V gene has CDR1 MGHDK and CDR2 SYGVNS. The ends were cut back, 3 bases at V and 4 bases at J, with 10 bases in the middle. This CDR3 contains 13 residues.